The 19 T cell receptor beta chains presented below share a single source sample, sequenced in a study of blood T cell repertoires in COVID-19. This table comes from immunoSEQ multiplex PCR, and its TCRdb copy is limited to in-frame clones, with some not included. The sample yields about 130,000 clones, roughly 79% seen once. Input material: peripheral blood. Receptors were obtained from a human donor in a cohort sampled during active COVID-19.

This clone was detected ten times or more. The rearrangement uses TRBV28 and TRBJ2-7, with TRBD1 matching 10 bases. This CDR3 comprises 15 residues. Germline V gives CDR1 MDHEN, CDR2 SYDVKM. V lost 6 bases to trimming and J lost 3 bases; unmatched junction nucleotides: 8. DNA for the CDR3: TGTGCCAGCAGGGAAAGATGGGACAGGGGCTACGAGCAGTACTTC. As protein: CASRERWDRGYEQYF. Supplemented by reference TRBV28 and TRBJ2-7, the full variable domain reads DVKVTQSSRYLVKRTGEKVFLECVQDMDHENMFWYRQDPGLGLRLIYFSYDVKMKEKGDIPEGYSVSREKKERFSLILESASTNQTSMYLCASRERWDRGYEQYFGPGTRLTVT.

V is TRBV9 and J is TRBJ2-5; 15 nucleotides align to TRBD2. Unmatched junction bases numbered 8, after V lost 3 bases and J lost 5 bases. This CDR3 has 17 residues. Germline values: CDR1 SGDLS, CDR2 YYNGEE. CDR3 DNA sequence: TGTGCCAGCAGCGGTACTGGGACTAGCGGGGGGAGGGAGACCCAGTACTTC. Protein: CASSGTGTSGGRETQYF. Combining the CDR3 with reference TRBV9 and TRBJ2-5 gives the whole variable domain DSGVTQTPKHLITATGQRVTLRCSPRSGDLSVYWYQQSLDQGLQFLIQYYNGEERAKGNILERFSAQQFPDLHSELNLSSLELGDSALYFCASSGTGTSGGRETQYFGPGTRLLVL.

This clone was seen just once. J is TRBJ1-2 and V is TRBV28, with D possibly matching TRBD1 (6 bases). The CDR3 loop spans 14 amino acids. Trimming took 7 bases from V and 0 from J, leaving 12 bases between them. The germline gives CDR1 MDHEN, CDR2 SYDVKM. Here the CDR3 reads CASTPHRANYGYTF. The CDR3 DNA reads as TGTGCCAGCACCCCCCACAGGGCTAACTATGGCTACACCTTC.

This clone has ten or more counts. This chain joins TRBV30 and TRBJ2-7, with D perhaps TRBD1 (6 bases). Trimming stripped 3 bases from V and 0 bases from J, with 9 bases between. The germline CDR1 and CDR2 sequences are GTSNPN and SVGIG (reference sequence). The CDR3 sequence is 13 residues long. The CDR3 sequence is CAWSWGPSYEQYF. In DNA form, the CDR3 reads TGTGCCTGGAGCTGGGGGCCCTCCTACGAGCAGTACTTC.

This chain uses TRBV2 with TRBJ1-1; D may be TRBD1 (5 bases). V was pared by 10 bases and J by 1 base, with 16 bases between. The CDR3 length is 14 residues. The germline gives CDR1 SNHLY, CDR2 FYNNEI. The CDR3 loop is CATAGNYRNTEAFF. DNA of the CDR3: TGTGCCACCGCAGGGAACTATCGGAACACTGAAGCTTTCTTT.

This clone was picked up a small number of times. The chain joins TRBV5-1 to TRBJ2-7; D might be TRBD1 (6 bases). V lost 7 bases and J 0 bases, leaving 14 bases between the germline ends. The CDR3 sequence is 14 residues long. Germline V gene sequence: CDR1 SGHRS, CDR2 YFSETQ. Here the CDR3 DNA reads TGCGCCAGCCAAAAGGCAGGGGACTCCTACGAGCAGTACTTC. The encoded protein is CASQKAGDSYEQYF. The full variable domain, completed using reference TRBV5-1 and TRBJ2-7, is KAGVTQTPRYLIKTRGQQVTLSCSPISGHRSVSWYQQTPGQGLQFLFEYFSETQRNKGNFPGRFSGRQFSNSRSEMNVSTLELGDSALYLCASQKAGDSYEQYFGPGTRLTVT.

This rearrangement joins TRBV9 to TRBJ1-2, with D possibly being TRBD1 (5 bases). V shed 0 bases and J shed 5 bases, with 11 bases lying between them. Germline-derived CDR1 and CDR2 are SGDLS and YYNGEE. The CDR3 extends over 14 amino acids. CDR3 nucleotide sequence: TGTGCCAGCAGCGTAGGGGGCGGATCATATGGCTACACCTTC. It translates to CASSVGGGSYGYTF.

J is TRBJ1-1 and V is TRBV9, with 9 bases identical to TRBD1. Trimming removed 2 bases from V and 6 bases from J; junction bases left unmatched: 8. The CDR3 has 15 residues. Germline CDR1 is SGDLS and CDR2 is YYNGEE. CDR3 sequence reads: CASSVRLDRGAEAFF. The CDR3 DNA is TGTGCCAGCAGCGTTCGCCTGGACAGGGGCGCTGAAGCTTTCTTT.

The V and J genes are TRBV13 and TRBJ2-1, with TRBD2 matching 8 bases. Germline CDR1 PRHDT, CDR2 FYEKMQ (reference sequence). The ends lost 7 bases at V and 2 bases at J; junction bases unmatched: 10. This CDR3 region has 16 residues. CDR3 sequence: CASNGLAPTTYNEQFF. CDR3 coding DNA: TGTGCCAGCAACGGACTAGCTCCTACGACCTACAATGAGCAGTTCTTC. Complete variable domain (other parts from reference TRBV13 and TRBJ2-1): AAGVIQSPRHLIKEKRETATLKCYPIPRHDTVYWYQQGPGQDPQFLISFYEKMQSDKGSIPDRFSAQQFSDYHSELNMSSLELGDSALYFCASNGLAPTTYNEQFFGPGTRLTVL.

The V and J genes are TRBV3-1 (or the pseudogene TRBV3-2) and TRBJ1-2, with TRBD1 identical over 7 bases. J gave up 4 bases and V 3 bases, and 8 bases lay outside the gene matches. Germline CDR1 reads LGHDT; CDR2 reads YNNKEL (reference sequence). This CDR3 contains 15 residues. The CDR3 region has the DNA TGTGCCAGCAGCCAGAGGGGACAGAATATCTATGGCTACACCTTC. Its protein is CASSQRGQNIYGYTF.

As to this clone: Germline and junction disagree at one end, which may indicate a read error. The chain combines TRBV7-8 with TRBJ2-7, with a weak D call TRBD1 (5 bases). Germline V gene lookup returns CDR1 SGHVS and CDR2 FQNEAQ. The CDR3 length is 15 residues. CDR3 nucleotides: TGTGCCAGCAGCTCGAGCAGGGATCCAGCCTACGAGCAGTGCTTC. This gives the protein CASSSSRDPAYEQCF. Variable domain in full (rest from reference TRBV7-8 and TRBJ2-7): GAGVSQSPRYKVAKRGQDVALRCDPISGHVSLFWYQQALGQGPEFLTYFQNEAQLDKSGLPSDRFFAERPEGSVSTLKIQRTQQEDSAVYLCASSSSRDPAYEQCFGPGTRLTVT.

Only a few counts were recorded for this clone. The rearrangement uses TRBV7-8 and TRBJ1-4, with TRBD1 identical over 8 bases. The germline CDR1 and CDR2 sequences are SGHVS and FQNEAQ. The CDR3 extends over 14 amino acids. The V gene end was trimmed by 5 bases and the J gene end by 7 bases; junction bases not matched to a gene: 6. Here the CDR3 reads CASSPQGAGEKLFF. The CDR3 nucleotides are TGTGCCAGCAGCCCTCAGGGGGCCGGTGAAAAACTGTTTTTT.

The chain uses TRBV11-2 and TRBJ2-7; 12 nucleotides align to TRBD1. CDR1 SGHAT and CDR2 FQNNGV come from the germline V gene. The junction had 10 bases not matched to a gene; V was cut back by 1 base and J by 6 bases. CDR3 length equals 17 residues. The CDR3, as DNA: TGTGCCAGCAGCTTAGGAGACTCCGGGACAGGGGGCTTCGAGCAGTACTTC. Encoded protein: CASSLGDSGTGGFEQYF.

CDR3 in amino acids: CASSAGGRGSYEQYF. CDR3 bases: TGTGCCAGTAGTGCCGGGGGACGAGGCTCCTACGAGCAGTACTTC. The chain has TRBV19 and TRBJ2-7; weak D call: TRBD2 (6 bases). The germline V gene encodes CDR1 LNHDA and CDR2 SQIVND (reference sequence). The germline V and J ends were trimmed by 5 bases and 0 bases, with 14 bases remaining between them. The CDR3 covers 15 residues. Supplemented by reference TRBV19 and TRBJ2-7, the full variable domain reads DGGITQSPKYLFRKEGQNVTLSCEQNLNHDAMYWYRQDPGQGLRLIYYSQIVNDFQKGDIAEGYSVSREKKESFPLTVTSAQKNPTAFYLCASSAGGRGSYEQYFGPGTRLTVT.

This clone was observed once. The gene calls are TRBV7-9 and TRBJ1-4, with TRBD1 identical over 7 bases. V dropped 2 bases and J dropped 1; count of bases not matched to a gene: 4. The CDR3 sequence is 16 residues long. The germline V gene has CDR1 SEHNR and CDR2 FQNEAQ (reference sequence). The CDR3: CASSLLRQGTNEKLFF. As DNA, the CDR3 is TGTGCCAGCAGCTTACTCCGACAGGGAACTAATGAAAAACTGTTTTTT.

The chain carries TRBV5-5 and TRBJ2-3, with 8 positions matching TRBD1. The CDR3 spans 16 residues. V shed 0 bases, J shed 3 bases, and the junction held 6 bases outside the gene matches. Germline assignment: CDR1 SGHKS and CDR2 YYEKEE (reference sequence). CDR3 coding DNA: TGTGCCAGCAGCTTGGGACAGGGGCCTACTACAGATACGCAGTATTTT. It is translated as CASSLGQGPTTDTQYF.

In its sample, this clone was seen once. The CDR3 loop reads CSADKGDGYTF. CDR3 sequence (DNA): TGCAGCGCCGATAAGGGGGATGGCTACACCTTC. The rearrangement joins TRBV29-1 to TRBJ1-2, with D possibly TRBD1 on 6 matching bases. V dropped 7 bases and J dropped 6 bases, with 12 bases sitting between them. The germline V gene has CDR1 SQVTM and CDR2 ANQGSEA. The CDR3 runs to 11 residues. Looking up the rest from reference TRBV29-1 and TRBJ1-2 gives the full variable domain: SAVISQKPSRDICQRGTSLTIQCQVDSQVTMMFWYRQQPGQSLTLIATANQGSEATYESGFVIDKFPISRPNLTFSTLTVSNMSPEDSSIYLCSADKGDGYTFGSGTRLTVV.

The rearrangement uses TRBV6-5 and TRBJ2-2; tentatively, D is TRBD1 (6 bases). V was trimmed by 7 bases and J by 0 bases, leaving 9 bases between them. The CDR3 extends over 14 amino acids. The germline V gene encodes CDR1 MNHEY and CDR2 SVGAGI. The CDR3 protein is CASKGESNTGELFF. The CDR3 DNA sequence: TGTGCCAGCAAGGGGGAATCGAACACCGGGGAGCTGTTTTTT.

This chain uses TRBV4-1 with TRBJ2-5; no reliable D call. The CDR3 is made up of 14 amino acids. Trimming removed 2 bases from V and 2 bases from J, with 9 bases in between. The germline V gene has CDR1 MGHRA and CDR2 YSYEKL. For the CDR3, the DNA is TGCGCCAGCAGCCAAAGTTTCGGGCAAGAGACCCAGTACTTC. It translates to CASSQSFGQETQYF.